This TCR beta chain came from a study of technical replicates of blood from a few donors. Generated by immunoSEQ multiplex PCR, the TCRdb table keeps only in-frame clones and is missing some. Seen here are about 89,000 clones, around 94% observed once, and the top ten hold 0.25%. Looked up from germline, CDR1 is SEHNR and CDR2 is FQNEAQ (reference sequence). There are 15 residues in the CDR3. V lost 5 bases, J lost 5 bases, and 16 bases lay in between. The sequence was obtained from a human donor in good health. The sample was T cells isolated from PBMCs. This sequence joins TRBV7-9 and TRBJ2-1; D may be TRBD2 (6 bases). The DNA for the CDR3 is TGTGCCAGCAGCCCCCGGGACTCCCTACACAATGAGCAGTTCTTC. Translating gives CASSPRDSLHNEQFF.